This T cell receptor (beta chain) was recovered during a study of Ad26.COV2.S vaccination and SARS-CoV-2 variants. The CDR3 length is 15 residues. V dropped 1 base and J dropped 0 bases, with 6 bases sitting between them. Germline-derived CDR1 and CDR2 are LNHNV and YYDKDF (reference sequence). TCRdb's copy holds only in-frame clones and misses some; the assay was immunoSEQ multiplex PCR. Of fewer than 400,000 clones in the sample, 90% were seen once. Treatment denoted: around 19 received Ad26.COV2.S at low or high dose, single or two shots; 5 received placebo; per-sample allocation not given. After the first vaccine or placebo injection, samples were drawn on day 63.

Sequences were derived from peripheral blood, sampled in a trial of Ad26.COV2.S vaccine versus placebo. The chain has TRBV15 and TRBJ2-2; D unresolved. The sequence was obtained from a person aged 18-60 years who received the Ad26.COV2.S COVID-19 vaccine or a placebo. The CDR3 nucleotides read TGTGCCACCAGCAGAGGTACGTCGAACACCGGGGAGCTGTTTTTT. Its translation: CATSRGTSNTGELFF.